This entry describes one T cell receptor beta chain. This sample was included in a study of identical twins. Germline assignment: CDR1 SGHKS and CDR2 YYEKEE (reference sequence). This CDR3 has 15 amino acids. After removal of 3 bases from V and 3 bases from J, the junction contained 6 bases not matched to a gene. Via MiXCR, TCRdb re-called the 5' RACE reads, giving one row per CDR3 protein. In the table there are over 550,000 distinct CDR3 sequences, just over 7% of which are singletons. All donors comprised healthy Caucasians. The same data also went into a second study, on yellow fever vaccine responses in identical twins. That paper adds: It has been reported that, in twins, the vaccine T cell response seemed partly convergent and partly personalized.

Sequences were obtained from PBMCs. The chain combines TRBV5-5 with TRBJ2-3, with 8 positions matching TRBD1. The origin of this receptor is a woman younger than 30 in good health. The CDR3 reads CASSWTGRKTDTQYF. The CDR3 nucleotides are TGTGCCAGCAGCTGGACAGGGCGGAAAACAGATACGCAGTATTTT.